These T cell receptor beta chains were read from a single sample in a study of T cell responses to AZD1222 COVID-19 vaccine. Only in-frame clones appear in the TCRdb table, and some are missing; sequencing was by immunoSEQ multiplex PCR. The sample shows 150,000 to 200,000 clones, just over 90% of them seen only once. This specimen was peripheral blood, taken 28 days after the second AZD1222 dose. Receptors originate from an adult who received the AZD1222 COVID-19 vaccine. CDR3s include the opening cysteine and the closing phenylalanine or tryptophan. D genes are given only for firm matches. Expanded clones get a size class; other rows say once, few or many, or leave the size out.

J	V	size	D	CDR3	DNA
TRBJ2-5	TRBV7-2	-	-	CASSLVFGQETQYF	TGTGCCAGCAGCTTAGTCTTCGGACAAGAGACCCAGTACTTC
TRBJ2-2	TRBV2	-	TRBD1	CASGRTGAATGELFF	TGTGCCAGCGGCCGGACAGGGGCTGCCACCGGGGAGCTGTTTTTT
TRBJ2-7	TRBV19	-	-	CASSLFRGIAYEQYF	TGTGCCAGTAGCCTTTTTCGGGGGATTGCCTACGAGCAGTACTTC
TRBJ1-5	TRBV2	-	-	CASSDRERQPQHF	TGTGCCAGCAGTGACAGGGAGCGTCAGCCCCAGCATTTT
TRBJ1-6	TRBV15	once	-	CATSTWPLIGARRSPLHF	TGTGCCACCAGCACCTGGCCTTTGATAGGGGCCCGGAGATCACCCCTCCACTTT
TRBJ1-2	TRBV15	-	TRBD1	CATSRRTGRGYGYTF	TGTGCCACCAGCAGACGGACAGGTCGTGGCTATGGCTACACCTTC
TRBJ1-2	TRBV5-6	-	-	CASSSPRGQIYGYTF	TGTGCCAGCAGCAGCCCACGGGGCCAAATCTATGGCTACACCTTC
TRBJ1-6	TRBV9	-	-	CASSVGGMENSPLHF	TGTGCCAGCAGCGTAGGGGGGATGGAGAATTCACCCCTCCACTTT
TRBJ1-5	TRBV29-1	-	-	CSARQGQNQPQHF	TGCAGCGCCCGGCAGGGACAAAATCAGCCCCAGCATTTT
TRBJ2-3	TRBV6-5	-	TRBD2	CASSYAGADTQYF	TGTGCCAGCAGTTACGCGGGAGCAGATACGCAGTATTTT
TRBJ1-2	TRBV4-1	-	-	CASSRRGANYGYTF	TGCGCCAGCAGCCGCAGGGGAGCTAACTATGGCTACACCTTC
TRBJ1-5	TRBV19	-	TRBD1	CASRTGTGAPDGNQPQHF	TGTGCCAGTAGGACCGGGACAGGGGCCCCGGACGGCAATCAGCCCCAGCATTTT
TRBJ2-7	TRBV28	-	TRBD1	CASSPDRGREQYF	TGTGCCAGCAGCCCGGACAGGGGCCGCGAGCAGTACTTC
TRBJ2-4	TRBV7-2	once	TRBD2	CASSTGTSGTWLPKNIQYF	TGTGCCAGCAGTACCGGGACTAGCGGGACGTGGCTACCCAAAAACATTCAGTACTTC
TRBJ2-2	TRBV5-4	-	TRBD1	CASSLVTGDTGELFF	TGTGCCAGCAGCTTGGTTACAGGGGACACCGGGGAGCTGTTTTTT
TRBJ2-7	TRBV5-4	-	TRBD2	CASSPPGEGLHYEQYF	TGTGCCAGCAGCCCTCCCGGGGAGGGGCTACACTACGAGCAGTACTTC
TRBJ2-7	TRBV6-6	-	-	CASSIDHGYEQYF	TGTGCCAGCTCTATCGACCACGGCTACGAGCAGTACTTC
TRBJ1-2	TRBV3-1/TRBV3-2	-	-	CASSQVSSGYTF	TGTGCCAGCAGCCAAGTCTCCTCCGGCTACACCTTC
TRBJ1-1	TRBV3-1/TRBV3-2	-	-	CASSLPPGHKNTEAFF	TGTGCCAGCAGCCTACCACCGGGACACAAGAACACTGAAGCTTTCTTT
TRBJ1-5	TRBV9	-	-	CASSVDWVNQPQHF	TGTGCCAGCAGCGTAGATTGGGTCAATCAGCCCCAGCATTTT
TRBJ2-1	TRBV11-3	-	-	CASSLVQGEIGEQFF	TGTGCCAGCAGCTTAGTACAGGGCGAAATTGGGGAGCAGTTCTTC
TRBJ1-1	TRBV19	-	TRBD1	CASSDRGRHRNTEAFF	TGTGCCAGCTCTGACAGGGGGAGGCATCGGAACACTGAAGCTTTCTTT
TRBJ1-1	TRBV19	once	-	CASKNWQMNTEAFF	TGTGCCAGTAAAAACTGGCAAATGAACACTGAAGCTTTCTTT
TRBJ2-3	TRBV2	-	-	CARAPEETSTDTQYF	TGTGCCAGGGCGCCGGAGGAAACTAGCACAGATACGCAGTATTTT
TRBJ2-7	TRBV5-1	few	-	CASSLSSNYEQYF	TGCGCCAGCAGCTTGTCCAGTAACTACGAGCAGTACTTC
TRBJ2-1	TRBV24-1	-	-	CATSRAGEQFF	TGTGCCACCAGCAGGGCTGGAGAGCAGTTCTTC
TRBJ1-1	TRBV5-4	-	-	CASSKGHPGTEAFF	TGTGCCAGCAGCAAGGGACATCCCGGTACTGAAGCTTTCTTT
TRBJ1-2	TRBV19	-	-	CASTQGLRYGYTF	TGTGCCAGTACGCAGGGGCTCCGCTATGGCTACACCTTC
TRBJ2-1	TRBV5-4	-	-	CASSFGQPQFF	TGTGCCAGCAGCTTCGGACAACCGCAGTTCTTC
TRBJ1-2	TRBV6-2/TRBV6-3	-	-	CASSYGPYRELGYGYTF	TGTGCCAGCAGTTACGGCCCGTACAGGGAATTAGGCTATGGCTACACCTTC
TRBJ1-6	TRBV25-1	-	-	CASSERHYNSPLHF	TGTGCCAGCAGTGAGCGCCACTATAATTCACCCCTCCACTTT
TRBJ1-1	TRBV7-9	-	TRBD1	CASSSPGQGVRTEAFF	TGTGCCAGCAGCTCCCCGGGACAGGGAGTAAGAACTGAAGCTTTCTTT
TRBJ1-1	TRBV6-5	-	TRBD1	CASSRGGQGGTEAFF	TGTGCCAGCAGCCGAGGGGGACAGGGTGGGACTGAAGCTTTCTTT
TRBJ2-2	TRBV24-1	-	-	CATSDRDSGVPGELFF	TGTGCCACCAGTGATCGTGACTCGGGAGTGCCCGGGGAGCTGTTTTTT
TRBJ2-2	TRBV27	-	-	CASSRWSGVTGELFF	TGTGCCAGCAGCCGGTGGTCGGGGGTCACCGGGGAGCTGTTTTTT
TRBJ2-2	TRBV5-4	-	-	CASSLAIGSVTGELFF	TGTGCCAGCAGCTTGGCGATCGGGAGTGTCACCGGGGAGCTGTTTTTT
TRBJ1-1	TRBV6-5	once	TRBD1	CASRGQGAEAFF	TGTGCCAGCAGGGGACAGGGGGCTGAAGCTTTCTTT
TRBJ2-1	TRBV19	once	-	CASSIGPGRMDEQFF	TGTGCCAGTAGTATAGGTCCGGGGCGAATGGATGAGCAGTTCTTC
TRBJ2-3	TRBV7-3	-	-	CASSRGGAGVDTQYF	TGTGCCAGCAGCCGAGGGGGTGCGGGAGTGGATACGCAGTATTTT
TRBJ1-2	TRBV28	-	-	CASNSGQVLRGYTF	TGTGCCAGCAATTCGGGGCAGGTTCTTCGCGGCTACACCTTC
TRBJ1-6	TRBV27	-	-	CASRGLDSYNSPLHF	TGTGCCAGCAGGGGCCTCGACTCCTATAATTCACCCCTCCACTTT
TRBJ1-5	TRBV28	-	-	CASSWNTNQPQHF	TGTGCCAGCAGTTGGAATACCAATCAGCCCCAGCATTTT
TRBJ1-1	TRBV7-9	-	-	CASSLKGGNTEAFF	TGTGCCAGCAGCTTAAAGGGGGGGAACACTGAAGCTTTCTTT
TRBJ2-5	TRBV11-3	-	-	CASSLYSTGQETQYF	TGTGCCAGCAGCTTATACTCGACAGGCCAAGAGACCCAGTACTTC
TRBJ1-6	TRBV19	-	-	CASRPRQIHNSPLHF	TGTGCCAGTAGACCAAGACAGATACATAATTCACCCCTCCACTTT
TRBJ2-2	TRBV29-1	-	-	CSVGVTGELFF	TGCAGCGTCGGGGTAACCGGGGAGCTGTTTTTT
TRBJ1-2	TRBV15	-	-	CATSRERGPTYGYTF	TGTGCCACCAGCAGAGAACGGGGTCCAACCTATGGCTACACCTTC
TRBJ1-1	TRBV6-1	-	-	CASSERAMGVGAFF	TGTGCCAGCAGTGAACGGGCAATGGGGGTTGGGGCTTTCTTT
TRBJ2-7	TRBV19	-	-	CASSTQGSHEQYF	TGTGCCAGTAGTACCCAGGGTTCCCACGAGCAGTACTTC
TRBJ2-7	TRBV4-1	-	-	CASSLRGKEDYEQYF	TGCGCCAGCAGCCTTAGAGGGAAGGAGGACTACGAGCAGTACTTC